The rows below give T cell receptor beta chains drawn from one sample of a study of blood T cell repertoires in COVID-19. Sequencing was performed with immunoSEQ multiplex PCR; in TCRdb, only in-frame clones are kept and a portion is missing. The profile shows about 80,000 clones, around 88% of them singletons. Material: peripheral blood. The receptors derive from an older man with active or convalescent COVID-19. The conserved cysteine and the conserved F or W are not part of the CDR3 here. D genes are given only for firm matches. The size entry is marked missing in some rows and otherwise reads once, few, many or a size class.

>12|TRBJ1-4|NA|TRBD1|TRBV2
ASRQGATNEKLF
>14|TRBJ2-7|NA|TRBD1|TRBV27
ASRSQGAEAVYEQY
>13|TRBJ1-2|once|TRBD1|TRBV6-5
ASSYGTGGDYGYT
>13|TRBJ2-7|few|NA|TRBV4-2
ASSQDLGLTYEQY
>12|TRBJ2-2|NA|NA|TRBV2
ASSESGVAGELF
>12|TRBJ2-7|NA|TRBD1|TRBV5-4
ASSPRTGGHEQY
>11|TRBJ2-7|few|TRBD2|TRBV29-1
SSVAGGSYEQY
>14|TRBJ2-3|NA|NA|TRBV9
ASSVGGDTSTDTQY
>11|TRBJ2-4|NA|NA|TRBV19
ASNSQGENIQY
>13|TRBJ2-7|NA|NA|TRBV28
ASTRGGAPSYEQY
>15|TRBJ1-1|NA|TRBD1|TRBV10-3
AISESAGQRRNTEAF
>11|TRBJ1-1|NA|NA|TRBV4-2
ASSQLLNTEAF
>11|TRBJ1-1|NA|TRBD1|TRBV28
ASTGGANTEAF
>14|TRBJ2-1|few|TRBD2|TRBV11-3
ASSGAASGGDNEQF
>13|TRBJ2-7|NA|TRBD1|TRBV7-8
ASSSLGQGAYEQY
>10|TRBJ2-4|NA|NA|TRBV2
ASSPGKNIQY
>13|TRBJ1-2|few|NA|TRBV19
ASSTRERANYGYT
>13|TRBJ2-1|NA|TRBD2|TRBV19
ASSIASGPGNEQF
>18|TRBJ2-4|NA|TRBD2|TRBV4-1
ASSQEPPLAGGGSKNIQY
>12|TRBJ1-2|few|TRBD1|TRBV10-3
AISEPGGGGGYT
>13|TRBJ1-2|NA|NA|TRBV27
ASSPQRVSIYGYT
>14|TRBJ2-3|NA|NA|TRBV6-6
ASRTGEQLFTDTQY
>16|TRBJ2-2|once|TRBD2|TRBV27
ASSLGTSGGANTGELF
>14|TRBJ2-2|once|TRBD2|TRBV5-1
ASSLEGTSGTGELF
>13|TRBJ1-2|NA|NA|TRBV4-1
ASSHSAGLGYGYT
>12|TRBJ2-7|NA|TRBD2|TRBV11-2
ASSLSGGSYEQY